A selection of T cell receptor beta chains follows, all from one sample in a study of blood T cell repertoires in COVID-19. Profiled with immunoSEQ multiplex PCR; TCRdb holds only in-frame clones, not every one. Here the sample spans around 300,000 clones, 85% being singletons. The sequenced sample consisted of peripheral blood. These receptors all stem from a human donor in a cohort sampled during active COVID-19. Both conserved end residues are part of each CDR3. A D gene is named only where the DNA matches it firmly. Size values are once, few and many counts, or a class for expanded clones, and some rows have none.

j_gene | v_gene | abundance | d_gene | CDR3nt | CDR3aa
TRBJ1-2 | TRBV4-1 | - | TRBD1 | TGCGCCAGCAGCCAAGCCCAGCGTACAGGGGACTATGGCTACACCTTC | CASSQAQRTGDYGYTF
TRBJ2-7 | TRBV5-1 | once | - | TGCGCCAGCAGCTTGTGGGGGGATGAGCAGTACTTC | CASSLWGDEQYF
TRBJ2-3 | TRBV24-1 | - | - | TGTGCCACCAGAAGCGACGGGGAAACAGATACGCAGTATTTT | CATRSDGETDTQYF
TRBJ2-7 | TRBV10-3 | - | - | TGTGCCATCAGCGAAGCTAACGAGCAGTACTTC | CAISEANEQYF
TRBJ1-2 | TRBV25-1 | - | - | TGTGCCAGCAGTGGGACAGCCTTCTATGGCTACACCTTC | CASSGTAFYGYTF
TRBJ2-3 | TRBV7-2 | - | TRBD2 | TGTGCCAGCAGCTTACTGAGTTTTAGCGGGGGGGCCACAGATACGCAGTATTTT | CASSLLSFSGGATDTQYF
TRBJ2-1 | TRBV7-3 | - | - | TGTGCCAGCAGCTTAACTAGTAGCGTTGAGCAGTTCTTC | CASSLTSSVEQFF
TRBJ2-5 | TRBV29-1 | - | TRBD2 | TGCAGCGCACTAGCGGGGGGAGCGATATTGCAAGAGACCCAGTACTTC | CSALAGGAILQETQYF
TRBJ2-7 | TRBV6-1 | - | TRBD1 | TGTGCCAGCAGTGAAGTTTGGGGACAGGGGGCCCCCCAGTACTTC | CASSEVWGQGAPQYF
TRBJ1-5 | TRBV19 | - | TRBD1 | TGTGCCAGTACCTATGTGACAGGGGTTAGCAATCAGCCCCAGCATTTT | CASTYVTGVSNQPQHF
TRBJ1-1 | TRBV25-1 | - | - | TGTGCCAGCAGTTCTGGGTCGAGGACTGAAGCTTTCTTT | CASSSGSRTEAFF
TRBJ1-6 | TRBV5-1 | - | - | TGCGCCAGCAGCTTGGGCCAGTTAAATTCACCCCTCCACTTT | CASSLGQLNSPLHF
TRBJ2-3 | TRBV7-3 | - | TRBD1 | TGTGCCAGCAGCCGACAGGGCTTCACTAGCACAGATACGCAGTATTTT | CASSRQGFTSTDTQYF
TRBJ2-3 | TRBV5-1 | - | - | TGCGCCAGCACCTCGACCGACTCCCCAGATACGCAGTATTTT | CASTSTDSPDTQYF
TRBJ1-2 | TRBV24-1 | - | - | TGTGCCACCAGTGATCCGAGGAGCTATGGCTACACCTTC | CATSDPRSYGYTF
TRBJ2-1 | TRBV7-3 | - | - | TGTGCCAGCAGCTTAGGCCTCTACAATGAGCAGTTCTTC | CASSLGLYNEQFF